This T cell receptor (beta chain) was sequenced during a study of T-cell reconstitution after alpha-beta-depleted transplantation in children. CDR1 and CDR2 from the germline V gene are SGHVS and FQNEAQ. Trimming cost V 1 base and J 5 bases; bases outside gene matches: 10. There are 17 residues in the CDR3. TCRbeta library construction was performed incorporating unique molecular identifiers. TCRdb reprocessed the PCR reads with MiXCR, giving one entry per CDR3 protein. The sample yields about 58,000 distinct CDR3 sequences, 44% seen once. This clonotype came up many times. The antigen is undetermined. Overall study findings and caveats: Newly produced T cells mostly accounted for T-cell counts and diversity one year post-transplant.

Sequenced material: PBMCs, mostly from graft donor cells, taken 360 days after TCRalphabeta/CD19-depleted stem cell transplant. The sequence was obtained from a male patient younger than 18 who had a stem cell transplant for acute lymphoblastic leukemia, so the T cells may come from the graft donor. This sequence joins TRBV7-8 and TRBJ2-2; 7 nucleotides line up with TRBD1. The CDR3 loop reads CASSLGLEGAETGELFF. Here the CDR3 DNA reads TGTGCCAGCAGCTTAGGGCTCGAGGGGGCTGAAACCGGGGAGCTGTTTTTT.